Reported below is one T cell receptor beta chain. The entry originates in a study of T cell changes during pregnancy in multiple sclerosis. Trimming pared 1 base from V and 8 bases from J, leaving 12 bases between. The length of the CDR3 is 14 residues. CDR1 is SGHNT, CDR2 YENEEA, per germline. Sequencing used immunoSEQ multiplex PCR; TCRdb keeps in-frame clones, though not all of them. Among 52,000 or so clones listed, 80% to 95% were seen once. The TCR was taken from a female donor with multiple sclerosis, enrolled in a pregnancy study. The V and J genes are TRBV11-3 and TRBJ2-1, with D perhaps TRBD1 (5 bases). Here the sequenced sample was CD4+ T cells from peripheral blood mononuclear cells, taken in the second trimester of pregnancy. CDR3 DNA: TGTGCCAGCAGCTTAGTTGGGGCTAGGGATGAGCAGTTCTTC. Protein sequence: CASSLVGARDEQFF. Combining the CDR3 with reference TRBV11-3 and TRBJ2-1 gives the whole variable domain EAGVVQSPRYKIIEKKQPVAFWCNPISGHNTLYWYLQNLGQGPELLIRYENEEAVDDSQLPKDRFSAERLKGVDSTLKIQPAELGDSAVYLCASSLVGARDEQFFGPGTRLTVL.